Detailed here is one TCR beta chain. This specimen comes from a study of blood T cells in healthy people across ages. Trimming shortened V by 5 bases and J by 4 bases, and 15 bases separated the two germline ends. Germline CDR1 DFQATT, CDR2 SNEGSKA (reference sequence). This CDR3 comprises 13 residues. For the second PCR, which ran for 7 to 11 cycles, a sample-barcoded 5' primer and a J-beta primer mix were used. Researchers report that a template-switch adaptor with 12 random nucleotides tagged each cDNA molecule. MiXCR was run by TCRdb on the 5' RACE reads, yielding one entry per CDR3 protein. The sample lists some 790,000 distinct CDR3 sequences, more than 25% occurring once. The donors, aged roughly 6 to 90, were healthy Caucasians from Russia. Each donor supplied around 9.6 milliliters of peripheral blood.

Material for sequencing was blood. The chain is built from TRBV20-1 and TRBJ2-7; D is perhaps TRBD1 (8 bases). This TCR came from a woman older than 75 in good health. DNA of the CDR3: TGCAGTGCTGAAAACAGGGGGGGTTACGAGCAGTACTTC. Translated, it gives CSAENRGGYEQYF.